This T cell receptor (beta chain) appears in the sequencing data of a study of CD8 T cells in Susac syndrome. Reverse transcription of 0.5 to 1 ug RNA used random hexamers. Across 54 Vbeta and 13 Jbeta, immunoSEQ multiplex PCR amplified TCR beta CDR3. TCRdb itself ran the immunoSEQ multiplex PCR reads through MiXCR, one entry per CDR3 protein. The sample consists of about 70,000 distinct CDR3 sequences, over 90% of them appearing once. Germline values: CDR1 SNHLY, CDR2 FYNNEI. The V gene lost 7 bases and the J gene lost 5 bases, with 15 bases spanning the gap. The CDR3 runs 13 residues. The chain is built from TRBV2 and TRBJ2-7, with D possibly being TRBD1 or TRBD2 (5 bases each). Sequencing used CD4+ T cells from PBMCs. This TCR derives from a human donor with multiple sclerosis. In nucleotides, the CDR3 is TGTGCCAGCAATCGGGACCTCGGGGACGAGCAGTACTTC. The encoded protein is CASNRDLGDEQYF.